The text below deals with one T cell receptor (beta chain). TCRdb's table, derived via immunoSEQ multiplex PCR, lists solely in-frame clones and lacks some. The table has 200,000 to 300,000 clones, nearly 95% seen once; the top ten hold roughly 0.89%. These data originate in a study of blood T cell repertoires in COVID-19. Sequenced sample: peripheral blood. This sequence was found in a man between 25 and 39 years old with COVID-19, enrolled during active disease.

The CDR3 nucleotides read TGCGCCAGCAGCCAAGGGGGACTAGCGGGACCGAACACCGGGGAGCTGTTTTTT. Its translation: CASSQGGLAGPNTGELFF. The chain couples TRBV4-1 to TRBJ2-2, with 13 bases identical to TRBD2. In germline, CDR1 is MGHRA, CDR2 YSYEKL. This CDR3 contains 18 residues. The junction had 2 bases not matched to a gene; V was cut back by 1 base and J by 0 bases.